This T cell receptor beta chain was captured in a study of CD8+CD57+ T cells in acquired aplastic anemia (dated by TCRdb to between 2017 and 2018). Some background on the complete study: DNA extracted from sorted CD4+ and CD8+ cells had a mean of about 3.3 ug, with a range of roughly 0.17 to 30 ug. CD8+CD57+ expansion was defined as a frequency above the mean frequency observed in healthy subjects. Summary of the overall study and its limitations: Between patients and healthy controls, no significant difference in CD8+ Simpson's diversity was found (P=0.060). Around 27 CD8+ CDR3 sequences were shared between patients and controls but appeared highly expressed in patients and within their immunodominant clones.

Genomic DNA served as template for TCR beta VDJ combination and CDR3 sequence profiling. TCR repertoire sequencing was run on an Illumina HiSeq 2000. The source study handled its data this way. TRBV/TRBJ rearrangement plots, CDR3 size and DJ length profiles, and Simpson's diversity index were used to evaluate the repertoires. The most abundant DNA sequence in the deep sequencing data was taken as the immunodominant clone. CDR3 amino acid sequences were screened for sharing across subjects and were compared with published repertoires and the VDJdb database. TCRdb redid the processing of the public reads, applying fastp at Q25 and MiXCR, and retained in-frame beta chains. Every entry covers one CDR3 protein and lists the most common genes and DNA from its rows. TCRdb assigned the V and J calls; the authors' analysis was not used. Here the sample has under 200,000 distinct CDR3 sequences; roughly 50% occur a single time. The top ten clonotypes cover roughly 29% of the sample.

Patients chosen for sequencing had shown expansion of CD8+CD57+ cells by flow cytometry. All patients had severe acquired aplastic anemia diagnosed by International Study of Aplastic Anemia and Agranulocytosis and Camitta criteria. Patients had received no therapy at the time of blood sampling. The study deep-sequenced TCR repertoires of sorted CD4+ and CD8+ blood T cells from severe aplastic anemia patients and healthy subjects. In the USA, patient enrollment took place under clinicaltrials.gov protocols 00001620, 01623167, 00001397, 00071045, 00081523 and 00961064. Ficoll-Paque density gradient centrifugation was used to isolate peripheral blood mononuclear cells. Before DNA extraction, CD4+ and CD8+ T cells were sorted with FACS or magnetic beads. This clonotype was seen only a few times. The antigen this receptor binds is unknown. Qualities for individual bases were not recorded, and no much larger clone is one base off.

Sequenced sample: sorted CD4+, CD8+, or CD8+CD57+ T cells (not recorded which) from PBMCs. This receptor was obtained from a human donor with aplastic anemia.

The sequence in DNA is TGTGCCTGGAGGACAGGTTTATCCTACAATGAGCAGTTCTTC. Its protein is CAWRTGLSYNEQFF. The chain employs TRBV30 and TRBJ2-1; possibly the D gene is TRBD1, per 6 matching bases. The cysteine opens and the phenylalanine closes a CDR3 of 14 amino acids. Here the CDR3 DNA is all that survives: 42 bases in frame from base 1. Per the germline V gene (reference sequence), GTSNPN is the CDR1 and SVGIG is the CDR2. The V end loses 3 bases and the J end loses 1 base, and a stretch of 10 bases separates them.